This T cell receptor (beta chain) was captured in a study of blood T cell repertoires in COVID-19 (dated by TCRdb to 2020 to 2021). For the study in its entirety: Samples from collaborators originated in the United States, Italy and Spain and spanned both the acute and convalescent phases of COVID-19. The prospective study material was composed of cDNA or gDNA derived from T cells, B-cell-depleted T cells, or PBMCs. Deeply sampled blood TCRbeta repertoires from subjects exposed to, actively infected with, or recovered from COVID-19 were included in the dataset. The repertoires were released in a freely available public database meant as a resource for research on the immune response to SARS-CoV-2. The samples were drawn from the first 160 participants of the ongoing ImmuneRACE study and from 950 to 1,500 subjects provided by 6 global collaborators. A de-identified subject ID, COVID-19 status, age in years and sex were almost always included in the sample metadata. Where available, HLA class I and class II types were obtained from metadata supplied by the sample provider rather than from assay-based typing.

Study-level results and caveats: Clinical and demographic metadata were provided uncurated, with the amount varying by source and participant.

Per the germline V gene (reference sequence), LGHDT is the CDR1 and YNNKEL is the CDR2. Clipping removes 1 base from V and 3 bases from J, with 8 as the unmatched junction base count. The CDR3 numbers 16 residues from cysteine through phenylalanine. The DNA shown is the 48-base CDR3, in frame from base 1. Whole blood was collected in K2EDTA tubes by collaborating institutions according to the institutions' own protocols. For TCRbeta analysis, collaborators shipped samples as frozen whole blood, isolated PBMCs, or DNA extracted from either of those sample types. Details on this clone: The antigen it recognizes is unknown. It has no much larger one-base neighbor in the sample; base qualities were not kept.

The immunoSEQ Assay, a bias-controlled multiplex PCR, was used to amplify TCRbeta CDR3 regions from genomic DNA. The original methods were these. The number of nucleated cells in each sample was estimated from the amplification of reference gene primers within the assay. To quantify the absolute abundance of each unique TCRbeta CDR3 rearrangement, sequence reads were collapsed and filtered. Productive Simpson clonality was computed per sample as the square root of Simpson's diversity index over productive rearrangements. As stored in TCRdb, this immuneACCESS dataset retains in-frame rearrangements with V and J assigned. A fraction of the clones does not appear; measured against another copy, unresolved V genes explain less than half of the discrepancy, and the remainder lacks a known reason. Clone size and V and J calls were adopted from that table, with D and trimming inferred from the DNA. For this sample the table gives 110,000 or so clones, of which 75% to 90% were detected only once. The ten largest clones represent approximately 7% of the sample.

The sequence derives from a woman between 50 and 59 years old with acute or convalescent COVID-19. The rearranged chain carries TRBV3-1 (or the pseudogene TRBV3-2) and TRBJ1-2; a stretch of 7 junction bases matches TRBD1. The sequencing sample was made of peripheral blood. The CDR3: CASSQARQGVHYGYTF. The DNA sequence follows: TGTGCCAGCAGCCAAGCGCGGCAGGGGGTTCACTATGGCTACACCTTC.